This T cell receptor (beta chain) was observed in a study of radiotherapy plus CTLA-4 blockade in lung cancer. The data were produced by immunoSEQ multiplex PCR, yet TCRdb's version contains in-frame clones alone and is incomplete. Here the sample spans 40,000 to 45,000 clones, about 70% being singletons. Findings and caveats of the study: Response was reportedly best predicted by early blood T cell clone dynamics, with interferon-beta. The study found tumor-derived TCR clones expanded in blood after radiotherapy plus ipilimumab.

The V gene's germline CDR1 is LNHDA and CDR2 SQIVND (reference sequence). This CDR3 spans 13 amino acids. V shed 2 bases and J shed 5 bases, with 7 bases lying between them. Treatment of patients with chemo-refractory metastatic non-small-cell lung cancer consisted of focal radiation plus CTLA-4 blockade with ipilimumab. A remark on this clone: What it recognizes is unknown.

The sample was peripheral blood, taken from a patient treated with radiotherapy plus ipilimumab. V and J are TRBV19 and TRBJ1-5; D is unresolved. The TCR sequence derives from a human donor with non-small cell lung cancer who had stable disease on radiotherapy plus ipilimumab. The CDR3 region is CASSILVYQPQHF. Written as DNA, the CDR3 is TGTGCCAGTAGTATACTTGTGTATCAGCCCCAGCATTTT. Drawing the rest from reference TRBV19 and TRBJ1-5, the complete variable domain is DGGITQSPKYLFRKEGQNVTLSCEQNLNHDAMYWYRQDPGQGLRLIYYSQIVNDFQKGDIAEGYSVSREKKESFPLTVTSAQKNPTAFYLCASSILVYQPQHFGDGTRLSIL.